This T cell receptor beta chain was observed in a study of shared clonotypes between healthy human individuals. Overall study: Serving as donors were a couple of women and a few men, whose ages spanned 18 to 49. Regarding the study as a whole: Exclusively blood specimens were collected; tissue repertoires likely differ.

Each subset's genomic DNA was shared equally among a number of immunoSEQ plates. Profiled with immunoSEQ multiplex PCR; TCRdb holds only in-frame clones, not every one. The sample includes 630,000 or so clones, 95% to 98% of them seen just once. CD45RO negativity and positive selection for CCR7 defined naive CD8 cells, a population that excluded terminally differentiated effector memory CD45RA+ cells. In the case of this clone: Its matching antigen is unknown.

Per the germline V gene, CDR1 is SQVTM and CDR2 is ANQGSEA. The CDR3 consists of 15 residues. Trimming took off 0 bases at V and 4 bases at J, with 16 bases between the two ends. V gene TRBV29-1 combines with J gene TRBJ2-7, with D tentatively TRBD1 (6 bases). The TCR sequence derives from a man aged 25-45 years in good health. The sequenced sample was naive CD8+ T cells sorted from blood. CDR3 sequence (DNA): TGCAGCGTTGAAGATTCGCGACAGGAGGATTACGAGCAGTACTTC. It codes for CSVEDSRQEDYEQYF.